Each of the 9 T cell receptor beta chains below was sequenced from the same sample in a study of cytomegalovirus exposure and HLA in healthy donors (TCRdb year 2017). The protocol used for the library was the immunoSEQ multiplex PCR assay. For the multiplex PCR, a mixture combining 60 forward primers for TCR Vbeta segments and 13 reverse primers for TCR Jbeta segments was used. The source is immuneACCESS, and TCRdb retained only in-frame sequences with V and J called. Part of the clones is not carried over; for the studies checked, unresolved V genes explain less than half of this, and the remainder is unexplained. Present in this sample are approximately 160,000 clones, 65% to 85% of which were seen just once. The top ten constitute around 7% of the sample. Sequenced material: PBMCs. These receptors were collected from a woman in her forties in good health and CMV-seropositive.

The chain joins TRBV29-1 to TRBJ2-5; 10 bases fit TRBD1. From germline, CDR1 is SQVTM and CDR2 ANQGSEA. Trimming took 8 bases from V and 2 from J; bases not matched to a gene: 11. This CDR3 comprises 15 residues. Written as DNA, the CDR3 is TGCAGCTTCTCAAGAGGGGACAGGGGACAAGAGACCCAGTACTTC. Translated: CSFSRGDRGQETQYF.

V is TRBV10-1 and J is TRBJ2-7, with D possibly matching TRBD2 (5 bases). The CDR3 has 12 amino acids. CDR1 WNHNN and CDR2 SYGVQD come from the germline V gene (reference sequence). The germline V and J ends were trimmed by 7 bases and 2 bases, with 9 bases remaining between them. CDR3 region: CASTGSTYEQYF. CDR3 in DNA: TGCGCCAGCACGGGGTCAACCTACGAGCAGTACTTC.

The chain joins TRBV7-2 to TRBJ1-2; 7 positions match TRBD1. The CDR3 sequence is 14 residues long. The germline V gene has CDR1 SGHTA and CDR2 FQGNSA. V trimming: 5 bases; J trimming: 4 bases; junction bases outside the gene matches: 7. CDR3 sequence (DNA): TGTGCCAGCAGCCCTCCGGGACAGAGCTATGGCTACACCTTC. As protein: CASSPPGQSYGYTF.

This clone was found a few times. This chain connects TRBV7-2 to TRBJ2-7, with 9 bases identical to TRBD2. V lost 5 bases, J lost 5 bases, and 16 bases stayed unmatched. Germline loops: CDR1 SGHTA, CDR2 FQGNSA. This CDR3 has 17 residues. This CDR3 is CASSLAGGRGGVHEQYF. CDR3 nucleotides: TGTGCCAGCAGCCTCGCCGGGGGGCGCGGGGGGGTCCACGAGCAGTACTTC.

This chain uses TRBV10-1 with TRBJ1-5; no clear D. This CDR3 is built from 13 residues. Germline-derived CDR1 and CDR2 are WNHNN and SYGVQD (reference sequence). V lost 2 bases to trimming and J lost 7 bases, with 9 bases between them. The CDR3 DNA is TGCGCCAGCAGTGAGGAGAGGCAACAGCCCCAGCATTTT. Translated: CASSEERQQPQHF.

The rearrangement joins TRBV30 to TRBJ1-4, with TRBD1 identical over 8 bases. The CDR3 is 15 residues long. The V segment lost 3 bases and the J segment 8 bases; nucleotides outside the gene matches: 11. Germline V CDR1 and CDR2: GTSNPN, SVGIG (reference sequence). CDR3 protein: CAWSKPQGAGEKLFF. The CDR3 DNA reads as TGTGCCTGGAGCAAACCTCAGGGGGCGGGGGAAAAACTGTTTTTT.

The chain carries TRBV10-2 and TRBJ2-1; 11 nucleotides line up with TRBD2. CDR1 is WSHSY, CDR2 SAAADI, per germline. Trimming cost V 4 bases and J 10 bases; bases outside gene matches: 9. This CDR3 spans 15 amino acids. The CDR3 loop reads CASSGSSGGPGEQFF. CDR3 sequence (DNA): TGCGCCAGCAGTGGATCTAGCGGGGGGCCCGGAGAGCAGTTCTTC.

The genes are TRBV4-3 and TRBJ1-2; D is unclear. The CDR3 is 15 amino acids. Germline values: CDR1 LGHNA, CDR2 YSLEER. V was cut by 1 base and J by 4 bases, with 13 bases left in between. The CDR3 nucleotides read TGCGCCAGCAGCCAAGGGGTGGGTAGCGGCTATGGCTACACCTTC. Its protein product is CASSQGVGSGYGYTF.

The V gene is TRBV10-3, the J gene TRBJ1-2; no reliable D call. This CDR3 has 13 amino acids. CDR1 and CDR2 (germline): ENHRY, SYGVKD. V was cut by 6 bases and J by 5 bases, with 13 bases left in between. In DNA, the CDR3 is TGTGCCATCAGCGGAGACCGGCTTTATGGCTACACCTTC. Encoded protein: CAISGDRLYGYTF.